This is a list of T cell receptor beta chains from one sample in a study of T cell changes during pregnancy in multiple sclerosis. Here immunoSEQ multiplex PCR was the method, and the copy in TCRdb shows in-frame clones only, minus some. This table holds roughly 29,000 clones, about 93% found once. The specimen was CD4+ T cells from peripheral blood mononuclear cells, collected after pregnancy. The receptors originated from a female donor with multiple sclerosis, enrolled in a pregnancy study. Each CDR3 is given with its conserved first and last residue. The D gene is left open where the match is weak. Clone size is shown for a subset of rows, as once, few, many or a class of expanded clone.

TRBV6-1	NA	TRBJ2-5	NA	CASSAPALRGETQYF	TGTGCCAGCAGTGCCCCAGCCCTGAGAGGAGAGACCCAGTACTTC
TRBV18	NA	TRBJ1-1	NA	CASSPPSTVNTEAFF	TGTGCCAGCTCACCACCATCAACAGTGAACACTGAAGCTTTCTTT
TRBV11-1	NA	TRBJ2-2	TRBD2	CASRSGTSGGNTGELFF	TGTGCCAGCAGATCTGGGACTAGCGGGGGGAACACCGGGGAGCTGTTTTTT
TRBV7-3	NA	TRBJ1-6	NA	CASRGGNNSPLHF	TGTGCCAGCAGAGGGGGTAACAATTCACCCCTCCACTTT
TRBV14	once	TRBJ1-2	NA	CASSQRGGYTF	TGTGCCAGCAGCCAACGAGGTGGCTACACCTTC
TRBV29-1	NA	TRBJ2-3	NA	CSVEDLIDTQYF	TGCAGCGTTGAAGATCTTATAGATACGCAGTATTTT
TRBV2	once	TRBJ2-5	TRBD1	CASMEGQGKTQYF	TGTGCCAGCATGGAGGGACAGGGAAAGACCCAGTACTTC
TRBV7-9	once	TRBJ2-3	NA	CASSLAGGDTQYF	TGTGCCAGCAGCTTAGCGGGGGGAGATACGCAGTATTTT
TRBV10-1	NA	TRBJ2-1	NA	CASSMEVYNEQFF	TGCGCCAGCAGCATGGAGGTCTACAATGAGCAGTTCTTC
TRBV4-3	NA	TRBJ2-2	TRBD2	CASSQDWSSGLYTGELFF	TGCGCCAGCAGCCAAGATTGGTCTAGCGGGCTTTACACCGGGGAGCTGTTTTTT
TRBV30	NA	TRBJ1-2	NA	CAWSVLHNYGYTF	TGTGCCTGGAGTGTACTTCATAACTATGGCTACACCTTC
TRBV10-3	NA	TRBJ2-2	NA	CAISEFPAGSNTGELFF	TGTGCCATCAGTGAGTTTCCAGCGGGTTCGAACACCGGGGAGCTGTTTTTT
TRBV7-9	NA	TRBJ2-7	NA	CASSLQFEQYF	TGTGCCAGCAGCCTTCAGTTCGAGCAGTACTTC
TRBV4-1	NA	TRBJ2-1	NA	CASSQDIKGLREQFF	TGCGCCAGCAGCCAAGATATTAAAGGATTGAGGGAGCAGTTCTTC
TRBV7-3	once	TRBJ2-7	TRBD1	CASSLTTGQGDYEQYF	TGTGCCAGCAGCTTAACGACAGGACAGGGCGACTACGAGCAGTACTTC
TRBV14	NA	TRBJ1-3	NA	CASSQDEGGLSGNTIYF	TGTGCCAGCAGCCAAGACGAAGGGGGATTATCTGGAAACACCATATATTTT
TRBV27	NA	TRBJ2-3	NA	CASSLSGPTDTQYF	TGTGCCAGCAGTTTATCGGGGCCCACAGATACGCAGTATTTT
TRBV19	NA	TRBJ1-1	NA	CASSPRGVEAFF	TGTGCCAGTAGTCCTCGCGGAGTAGAGGCTTTCTTT
TRBV4-3	NA	TRBJ2-1	TRBD2	CASSRQLAGGRNEQFF	TGCGCCAGCAGCCGACAACTAGCGGGGGGGCGGAATGAGCAGTTCTTC
TRBV7-9	NA	TRBJ2-5	TRBD2	CASSLGSSGSPETQYF	TGTGCCAGCAGCTTAGGTTCTAGCGGGAGTCCAGAGACCCAGTACTTC
TRBV27	NA	TRBJ1-5	TRBD1	CASSSLGDRVVQPQHF	TGTGCCAGCAGTTCCCTGGGGGACAGGGTGGTTCAGCCCCAGCATTTT
TRBV5-6	NA	TRBJ2-5	TRBD2	CASSLGTSGVQETQYF	TGTGCCAGCAGCCTGGGGACTAGCGGGGTCCAAGAGACCCAGTACTTC
TRBV4-2	NA	TRBJ1-4	NA	CASSQSTRPSKEKLFF	TGTGCCAGCAGCCAGAGTACCAGGCCTTCGAAGGAAAAACTGTTTTTT
TRBV10-3	NA	TRBJ2-7	NA	CAISPSNSYEQYF	TGTGCCATCAGTCCTAGCAACTCCTACGAGCAGTACTTC
TRBV18	NA	TRBJ1-4	NA	CASSPGAPNEKLFF	TGTGCCAGCTCACCGGGGGCCCCTAATGAAAAACTGTTTTTT
TRBV2	once	TRBJ1-4	NA	CAIVPYSSTNEKLFF	TGTGCCATCGTCCCTTACTCTTCAACTAATGAAAAACTGTTTTTT
TRBV6-1	NA	TRBJ1-5	NA	CASSEIAVWSPQPQHF	TGTGCCAGCAGTGAGATAGCGGTCTGGAGTCCTCAGCCCCAGCATTTT
TRBV19	NA	TRBJ1-3	NA	CASSRNSDSHSGNTIYF	TGTGCCAGTAGCCGAAACTCGGACAGTCACTCTGGAAACACCATATATTTT
TRBV7-2	NA	TRBJ1-5	NA	CASSSKGGQQPQHF	TGTGCCAGCAGCTCGAAGGGGGGGCAACAGCCCCAGCATTTT
TRBV18	NA	TRBJ1-3	NA	CASSPTGKGGNTIYF	TGTGCCAGCTCACCAACAGGGAAAGGTGGAAACACCATATATTTT
TRBV7-6	NA	TRBJ1-5	NA	CASSLAPGQLDSNQPQHF	TGTGCCAGCAGCTTAGCTCCCGGACAGTTAGATAGCAATCAGCCCCAGCATTTT
TRBV30	NA	TRBJ2-1	TRBD1	CAWSVWDRPQFF	TGTGCCTGGAGTGTATGGGACAGGCCGCAGTTCTTC
TRBV25-1	NA	TRBJ1-1	NA	CASSGRLKNTEAFF	TGTGCCAGCAGTGGCAGGCTAAAGAACACTGAAGCTTTCTTT
TRBV2	NA	TRBJ2-2	TRBD2	CASHPGSSGRANTGELFF	TGTGCTTCACACCCAGGGTCCAGCGGGAGAGCGAACACCGGGGAGCTGTTTTTT
TRBV19	NA	TRBJ1-3	TRBD1	CASSIDLFGGQGRSGNTIYF	TGTGCCAGTAGTATAGATCTCTTCGGGGGACAGGGACGCTCTGGAAACACCATATATTTT
TRBV7-9	NA	TRBJ1-6	NA	CASSPGIGAGVKGSPLHF	TGTGCCAGCAGCCCGGGTATAGGAGCAGGGGTCAAGGGTTCACCCCTCCACTTT
TRBV6-6	NA	TRBJ2-5	TRBD1	CASSSNRGRETQYF	TGTGCCAGCAGTTCAAACAGGGGGCGAGAGACCCAGTACTTC
TRBV14	NA	TRBJ2-3	TRBD2	CASSRETSGADTQYF	TGTGCCAGCAGCCGAGAGACTAGCGGCGCAGATACGCAGTATTTT
TRBV7-9	NA	TRBJ1-4	TRBD1	CASSTGTGAEKLFF	TGTGCCAGCAGTACCGGGACAGGGGCTGAAAAACTGTTTTTT
TRBV7-9	NA	TRBJ1-5	TRBD1	CASSSGQGSQPQHF	TGTGCCAGCAGCTCCGGACAGGGCAGTCAGCCCCAGCATTTT
TRBV27	NA	TRBJ2-1	TRBD2	CASGPGRGGVNEQFF	TGTGCCAGCGGCCCCGGGCGCGGGGGGGTCAATGAGCAGTTCTTC